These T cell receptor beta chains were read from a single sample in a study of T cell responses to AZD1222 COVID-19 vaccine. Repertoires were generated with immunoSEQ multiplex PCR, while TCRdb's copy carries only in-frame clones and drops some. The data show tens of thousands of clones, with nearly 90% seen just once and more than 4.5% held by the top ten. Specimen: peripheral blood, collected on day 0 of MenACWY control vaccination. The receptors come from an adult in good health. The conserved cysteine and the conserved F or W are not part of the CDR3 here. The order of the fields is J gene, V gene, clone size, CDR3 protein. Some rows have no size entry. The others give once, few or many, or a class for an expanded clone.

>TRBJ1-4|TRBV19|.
ASSLRRTGGSEKLF
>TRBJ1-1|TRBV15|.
ATSTEGNTEAF
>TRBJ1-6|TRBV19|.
ASSHGQGGSSPLH
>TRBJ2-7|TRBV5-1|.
ASSFSSGGTYEQY
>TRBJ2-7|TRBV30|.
AWSPLNGVYEQY
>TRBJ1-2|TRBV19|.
ASHAGQLIYGYT
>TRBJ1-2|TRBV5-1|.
ASSLGTGEGYT
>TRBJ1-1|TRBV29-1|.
STGQGYTEAF
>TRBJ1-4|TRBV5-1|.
ASSLGTATNEKLF
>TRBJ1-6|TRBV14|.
ASSQEIGFGSPLH
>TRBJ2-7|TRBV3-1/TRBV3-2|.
ASSQEAASSSYEQY
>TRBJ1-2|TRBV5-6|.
ASSLSPGSAGGYT
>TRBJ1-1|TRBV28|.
ASSSLGALRRSMNTEAF
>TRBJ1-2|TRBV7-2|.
ASSLNLNYGYT
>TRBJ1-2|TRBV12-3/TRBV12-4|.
ASSFGGPSGYT
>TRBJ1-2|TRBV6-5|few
ASSRRGDSRDGYT
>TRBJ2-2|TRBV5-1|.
ASSQTSDGELF
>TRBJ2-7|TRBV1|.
TSSLSYEQY
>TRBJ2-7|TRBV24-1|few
ATSEDRVGEQY
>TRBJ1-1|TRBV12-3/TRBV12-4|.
ASSLASKSEAF
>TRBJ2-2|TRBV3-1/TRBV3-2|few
ASNLKSESTGLVNTGELF
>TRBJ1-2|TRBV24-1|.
ATSGGDLGGYGYT
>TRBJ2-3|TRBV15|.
ATSGGQSTDTQY
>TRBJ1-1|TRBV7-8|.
ASSFKGDTEAF
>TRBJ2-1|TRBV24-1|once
ATSDPSRPGNEQF
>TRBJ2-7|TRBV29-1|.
SVEEGGQGYEQY
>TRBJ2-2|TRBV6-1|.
ASSEMTSGRMF
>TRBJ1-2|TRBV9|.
ASSSSRGATGYT
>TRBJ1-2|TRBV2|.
ASTPPRGGEGYGYT
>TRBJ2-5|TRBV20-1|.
SASWTGDQTQY
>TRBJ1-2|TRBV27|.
ASSLAGGDYGYT
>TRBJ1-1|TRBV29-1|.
SVAGQPNTEAF
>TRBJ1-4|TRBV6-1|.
ASSGKRDRVNEKLF
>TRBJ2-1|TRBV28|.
ASEGLAGGHSRDEQF
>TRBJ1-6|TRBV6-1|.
ASSEGRYTGGYNSPLH
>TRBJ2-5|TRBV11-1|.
ASSLGSLQETQY
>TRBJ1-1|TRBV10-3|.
AISDAGGAGREHTEAF
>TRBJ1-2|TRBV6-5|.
ASSYSFQGPDGYT
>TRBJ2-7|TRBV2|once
ASSDWDSSYEQY
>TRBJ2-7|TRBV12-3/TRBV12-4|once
ASLRTGSGEQY
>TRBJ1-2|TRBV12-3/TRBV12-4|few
ASSFMAGRGYT
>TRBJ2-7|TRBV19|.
ASSIVGQNYEQY